This passage covers 26 T cell receptor beta chains from one sample sequenced in a study of identical twins. Each CDR3 protein gets one entry after TCRdb re-called the 5' RACE reads with MiXCR. The data hold 350,000 to 500,000 distinct CDR3 sequences, with under 20% observed a single time. The sequencing input was naive T cells sorted from blood. Source of these receptors: a man aged 50 to 60 in good health.

At least ten counts were recorded for this clonotype. This chain links TRBV20-1 with TRBJ2-7; D gene uncertain. Trimming stripped 5 bases from V and 0 bases from J, with 5 bases between. Per the germline V gene, CDR1 is DFQATT and CDR2 is SNEGSKA (reference sequence). The CDR3 has 11 amino acids. CDR3 nucleotides: TGCAGTGCTGTAGACTCCTACGAGCAGTACTTC. Protein sequence: CSAVDSYEQYF.

This chain uses TRBV20-1 with TRBJ2-3, with D perhaps matching TRBD2 (5 bases). From germline, CDR1 is DFQATT and CDR2 SNEGSKA (reference sequence). Trimming pared 0 bases from V and 6 bases from J, leaving 13 bases between. The CDR3 runs to 14 residues. For the CDR3, the DNA is TGCAGTGCTAGAGATCCGCGGGCCGGGGATACGCAGTATTTT. This gives the protein CSARDPRAGDTQYF.

This chain joins TRBV20-1 and TRBJ1-6; TRBD1 agrees at 7 bases. The CDR3 consists of 16 residues. CDR1 and CDR2 from the germline V gene are DFQATT and SNEGSKA (reference sequence). V lost 3 bases to trimming and J lost 7 bases; unmatched junction nucleotides: 12. The DNA of the CDR3 is TGCAGTGCTAGGAATCCTCCGGGGACAGACAATTCACCCCTCCACTTT. This translates into CSARNPPGTDNSPLHF.

This chain joins TRBV10-3 and TRBJ2-1; either TRBD1 or TRBD2 may fit D (5 bases each). This CDR3 has 12 amino acids. The V gene's germline CDR1 is ENHRY and CDR2 SYGVKD. V lost 6 bases and J lost 5, with 8 bases in between. DNA for the CDR3: TGTGCCATCAGGGGGGACGACAATGAGCAGTTCTTC. This codes for CAIRGDDNEQFF.

This clonotype was seen ten or more times. The genes are TRBV12-3 or TRBV12-4 and TRBJ1-1, with 9 positions matching TRBD1. The CDR3 extends over 14 amino acids. V lost 6 bases and J lost 1; bases outside the gene matches: 3. In DNA, the CDR3 is TGTGCCAGCAGGGGGGGACAGGGGAACACTGAAGCTTTCTTT. Translation: CASRGGQGNTEAFF.

This clonotype showed up just a few times. This chain links TRBV7-2 with TRBJ2-7; D not certain. There are 15 residues in the CDR3. V was trimmed by 1 base and J by 2 bases, leaving 12 bases between them. The germline V gene has CDR1 SGHTA and CDR2 FQGNSA. CDR3 DNA: TGTGCCAGCAGCTTAGTTGGCGCAGAGACCTACGAGCAGTACTTC. Its translation: CASSLVGAETYEQYF.

V and J are TRBV7-8 and TRBJ2-3, with D unclear. Looked up from germline, CDR1 is SGHVS and CDR2 is FQNEAQ. The CDR3 has 15 amino acids. V dropped 5 bases and J dropped 2 bases, with 14 bases sitting between them. CDR3 amino acids: CASSTTLGITDTQYF. CDR3 coding DNA: TGTGCCAGCAGCACGACGTTGGGGATCACAGATACGCAGTATTTT.

There are many counts of this clonotype. The rearrangement links TRBV12-3 or TRBV12-4 to TRBJ2-2, with D perhaps being TRBD1 or TRBD2 (5 bases each). V was clipped by 8 bases and J by 6 bases, with 13 bases between them. The CDR3 sequence is 13 residues long. CDR3 in DNA: TGTGCCAGCGGGGGAGTCGCGGCCGGGGAGCTGTTTTTT. As protein: CASGGVAAGELFF.

This clonotype was counted ten times or more. The chain employs TRBV18 and TRBJ2-1, with 8 nucleotides matching TRBD1. The length of the CDR3 is 16 residues. The V segment lost 4 bases and the J segment 0 bases; nucleotides outside the gene matches: 5. Germline-derived CDR1 and CDR2 are KGHSH and LQKENI. The CDR3 DNA reads as TGTGCCAGCTCACTAGACAGGGGAAGCTCCTACAATGAGCAGTTCTTC. It is translated as CASSLDRGSSYNEQFF.

This clonotype has a count of ten or more. CDR3: CASSSTGTGGADTQYF. CDR3 coding DNA: TGTGCCAGCAGTTCGACCGGGACAGGGGGCGCAGATACGCAGTATTTT. The chain carries TRBV28 and TRBJ2-3, with 12 bases fitting TRBD1. The CDR3 is 16 amino acids. V lost 4 bases to trimming and J lost 4 bases; unmatched junction nucleotides: 6. Looked up from germline, CDR1 is MDHEN and CDR2 is SYDVKM. The whole variable domain, filled in from reference TRBV28 and TRBJ2-3, reads DVKVTQSSRYLVKRTGEKVFLECVQDMDHENMFWYRQDPGLGLRLIYFSYDVKMKEKGDIPEGYSVSREKKERFSLILESASTNQTSMYLCASSSTGTGGADTQYFGPGTRLTVL.

This clonotype was seen repeatedly, ten times or more. This chain joins TRBV6-6 and TRBJ2-7; TRBD1 agrees at 7 bases. The CDR3 extends over 12 amino acids. Germline assignment: CDR1 MNHNY and CDR2 SVGAGI (reference sequence). V dropped 8 bases and J dropped 2; count of bases not matched to a gene: 3. The CDR3 DNA reads as TGTGCCAGCCAGGGACAGACCTACGAGCAGTACTTC. This sequence encodes CASQGQTYEQYF.

This chain uses TRBV5-5 with TRBJ2-3; 8 bases are a match to TRBD2. Germline V gene lookup returns CDR1 SGHKS and CDR2 YYEKEE (reference sequence). The CDR3 sequence is 16 residues long. Trimming at V came to 2 bases and at J to 4 bases, leaving 9 bases not matched to a gene. The CDR3 coding sequence is TGTGCCAGCAGCTTTGGTACGGGACTAGTCTCAGATACGCAGTATTTT. It codes for CASSFGTGLVSDTQYF. The whole variable domain, remainder taken from reference TRBV5-5 and TRBJ2-3, is DAGVTQSPTHLIKTRGQQVTLRCSPISGHKSVSWYQQVLGQGPQFIFQYYEKEERGRGNFPDRFSARQFPNYSSELNVNALLLGDSALYLCASSFGTGLVSDTQYFGPGTRLTVL.

The V and J genes are TRBV11-1 and TRBJ2-1; TRBD2 agrees at 13 bases. The CDR3 totals 22 residues. Germline CDR1 SGHAT, CDR2 FQDESV (reference sequence). Trimming took 0 bases from V and 0 from J; bases not matched to a gene: 14. The CDR3 spells CASSLARPLAGGPRSSYNEQFF. In DNA, the CDR3 is TGTGCCAGCAGCTTAGCCCGCCCACTAGCGGGGGGGCCAAGGAGCTCCTACAATGAGCAGTTCTTC.

This clonotype showed up just a few times. The chain recombines TRBV20-1 with TRBJ2-3; D ambiguous. Germline CDR1 reads DFQATT; CDR2 reads SNEGSKA (reference sequence). V was pared by 2 bases and J by 0 bases, with 12 bases between. This CDR3 comprises 15 residues. The CDR3 sequence: CSARNRAVSTDTQYF. The CDR3 DNA sequence: TGCAGTGCTAGAAATCGGGCAGTCAGCACAGATACGCAGTATTTT.

This clonotype was recorded a few times. The CDR3 region is CSATKITGGPHGYTF. The CDR3 bases are TGCAGTGCCACCAAAATCACGGGGGGACCCCATGGCTACACCTTC. The rearrangement uses TRBV20-1 and TRBJ1-2; perhaps TRBD1 as D (5 bases). The germline gives CDR1 DFQATT, CDR2 SNEGSKA (reference sequence). V lost 6 bases, J lost 6 bases, and 23 bases lay in between. This CDR3 region has 15 residues.

The rearrangement links TRBV5-6 to TRBJ1-2, with D unclear. CDR3 length: 15 amino acids. V was clipped by 1 base and J by 1 base, with 11 bases between them. In germline, CDR1 is SGHDT, CDR2 YYEEEE. The CDR3 DNA is TGTGCCAGCAGCTTGAGCCGCGGAGGTAACTATGGCTACACCTTC. It codes for CASSLSRGGNYGYTF. Drawing the rest from reference TRBV5-6 and TRBJ1-2, the complete variable domain is DAGVTQSPTHLIKTRGQQVTLRCSPKSGHDTVSWYQQALGQGPQFIFQYYEEEERQRGNFPDRFSGHQFPNYSSELNVNALLLGDSALYLCASSLSRGGNYGYTFGSGTRLTVV.

The genes are TRBV4-2 and TRBJ2-7; 10 bases match TRBD2. CDR1 and CDR2 (germline): LGHNA, YNFKEQ. V lost 1 base, J lost 3 bases, and 3 bases stayed unmatched. The CDR3 contains 15 residues. CDR3 nucleotide sequence: TGTGCCAGCAGCCAAGGATCTAGCGGGAGCTACGAGCAGTACTTC. Translation gives CASSQGSSGSYEQYF.

This clonotype has only a few counts. The rearrangement joins TRBV7-2 to TRBJ2-7; TRBD1 matches at 9 bases. The CDR3 has 15 amino acids. V lost 5 bases, J lost 4 bases, and 9 bases stayed unmatched. Germline-derived CDR1 and CDR2 are SGHTA and FQGNSA. The CDR3 reads CASSQDRGEVYEQYF. In DNA, the CDR3 is TGTGCCAGCAGCCAAGACAGGGGGGAAGTTTACGAGCAGTACTTC.

This clonotype came up many times. J is TRBJ1-1 and V is TRBV20-1, with TRBD1 matching over 9 bases. Germline-derived CDR1 and CDR2 are DFQATT and SNEGSKA (reference sequence). V lost 2 bases and J lost 4; bases outside the gene matches: 5. CDR3 size: 14 residues. CDR3 loop: CSARSSQGATEAFF. CDR3 in DNA: TGCAGTGCTAGATCATCACAGGGGGCCACTGAAGCTTTCTTT.

This sequence joins TRBV7-2 and TRBJ2-1; D might be TRBD1 (6 bases). The CDR3 sequence is 14 residues long. Trimming stripped 5 bases from V and 8 bases from J, with 16 bases between. From germline, CDR1 is SGHTA and CDR2 FQGNSA. CDR3 region: CASSPSGVRDEQFF. CDR3 sequence (DNA): TGTGCCAGCAGCCCATCAGGGGTTCGCGATGAGCAGTTCTTC.

The V gene is TRBV28, the J gene TRBJ2-3, with D possibly called TRBD1 or TRBD2 (6 bases each). Germline lookup yields CDR1 MDHEN and CDR2 SYDVKM. The germline V and J ends were trimmed by 7 bases and 4 bases, with 15 bases remaining between them. The CDR3 consists of 14 residues. DNA for the CDR3: TGTGCCAGCAACTCAAGGGGGGTTGCAGATACGCAGTATTTT. Translated, it gives CASNSRGVADTQYF.

This clonotype has just a few counts. This chain links TRBV12-3 or TRBV12-4 with TRBJ2-3; 8 bases are a match to TRBD2. The trim removed 3 bases at V and 4 bases at J, leaving 6 bases unmatched. The CDR3 is made up of 15 amino acids. This chain's CDR3 is CASSFLGGGPDTQYF. DNA for the CDR3: TGTGCCAGCAGTTTTCTCGGGGGGGGCCCAGATACGCAGTATTTT.

This chain joins TRBV7-9 and TRBJ1-1; D gene uncertain. The V end lost 5 bases, the J end lost 1 base, and 17 bases lay between the germline ends. The CDR3 covers 16 residues. Germline values: CDR1 SEHNR, CDR2 FQNEAQ (reference sequence). The CDR3 region is CASSVPGSPSNTEAFF. In DNA form, the CDR3 reads TGTGCCAGCAGCGTACCGGGATCACCTTCGAACACTGAAGCTTTCTTT.

The chain carries TRBV5-1 and TRBJ1-2, with D tentatively TRBD1 (6 bases). The CDR3 has 14 amino acids. The V and J ends lost 6 bases and 3 bases respectively, with 15 bases between them. Germline assignment: CDR1 SGHRS and CDR2 YFSETQ. The CDR3 here is CASKGEGGDYGYTF. Written as DNA, the CDR3 is TGCGCCAGCAAGGGGGAAGGTGGTGACTATGGCTACACCTTC.

V gene TRBV5-1 combines with J gene TRBJ2-5, with TRBD1 identical over 7 bases. CDR3 length: 15 amino acids. The germline V gene encodes CDR1 SGHRS and CDR2 YFSETQ. After removal of 3 bases from V and 5 bases from J, the junction contained 10 bases not matched to a gene. Here the CDR3 DNA reads TGCGCCAGCAGCTCGACGACAGGGCCAAGGGAGACCCAGTACTTC. Translating gives CASSSTTGPRETQYF.

This clonotype was counted at least ten times. The V gene is TRBV7-9, the J gene TRBJ2-3; D gene ambiguous. The CDR3 covers 14 residues. V shed 1 base and J shed 1 base, with 6 bases lying between them. Germline CDR1 reads SEHNR; CDR2 reads FQNEAQ (reference sequence). The CDR3 coding sequence is TGTGCCAGCAGCTTAGGGTTTCGCACAGATACGCAGTATTTT. Its protein is CASSLGFRTDTQYF. Based on the CDR3 plus reference TRBV7-9 and TRBJ2-3, the full variable domain is DTGVSQNPRHKITKRGQNVTFRCDPISEHNRLYWYRQTLGQGPEFLTYFQNEAQLEKSRLLSDRFSAERPKGSFSTLEIQRTEQGDSAMYLCASSLGFRTDTQYFGPGTRLTVL.